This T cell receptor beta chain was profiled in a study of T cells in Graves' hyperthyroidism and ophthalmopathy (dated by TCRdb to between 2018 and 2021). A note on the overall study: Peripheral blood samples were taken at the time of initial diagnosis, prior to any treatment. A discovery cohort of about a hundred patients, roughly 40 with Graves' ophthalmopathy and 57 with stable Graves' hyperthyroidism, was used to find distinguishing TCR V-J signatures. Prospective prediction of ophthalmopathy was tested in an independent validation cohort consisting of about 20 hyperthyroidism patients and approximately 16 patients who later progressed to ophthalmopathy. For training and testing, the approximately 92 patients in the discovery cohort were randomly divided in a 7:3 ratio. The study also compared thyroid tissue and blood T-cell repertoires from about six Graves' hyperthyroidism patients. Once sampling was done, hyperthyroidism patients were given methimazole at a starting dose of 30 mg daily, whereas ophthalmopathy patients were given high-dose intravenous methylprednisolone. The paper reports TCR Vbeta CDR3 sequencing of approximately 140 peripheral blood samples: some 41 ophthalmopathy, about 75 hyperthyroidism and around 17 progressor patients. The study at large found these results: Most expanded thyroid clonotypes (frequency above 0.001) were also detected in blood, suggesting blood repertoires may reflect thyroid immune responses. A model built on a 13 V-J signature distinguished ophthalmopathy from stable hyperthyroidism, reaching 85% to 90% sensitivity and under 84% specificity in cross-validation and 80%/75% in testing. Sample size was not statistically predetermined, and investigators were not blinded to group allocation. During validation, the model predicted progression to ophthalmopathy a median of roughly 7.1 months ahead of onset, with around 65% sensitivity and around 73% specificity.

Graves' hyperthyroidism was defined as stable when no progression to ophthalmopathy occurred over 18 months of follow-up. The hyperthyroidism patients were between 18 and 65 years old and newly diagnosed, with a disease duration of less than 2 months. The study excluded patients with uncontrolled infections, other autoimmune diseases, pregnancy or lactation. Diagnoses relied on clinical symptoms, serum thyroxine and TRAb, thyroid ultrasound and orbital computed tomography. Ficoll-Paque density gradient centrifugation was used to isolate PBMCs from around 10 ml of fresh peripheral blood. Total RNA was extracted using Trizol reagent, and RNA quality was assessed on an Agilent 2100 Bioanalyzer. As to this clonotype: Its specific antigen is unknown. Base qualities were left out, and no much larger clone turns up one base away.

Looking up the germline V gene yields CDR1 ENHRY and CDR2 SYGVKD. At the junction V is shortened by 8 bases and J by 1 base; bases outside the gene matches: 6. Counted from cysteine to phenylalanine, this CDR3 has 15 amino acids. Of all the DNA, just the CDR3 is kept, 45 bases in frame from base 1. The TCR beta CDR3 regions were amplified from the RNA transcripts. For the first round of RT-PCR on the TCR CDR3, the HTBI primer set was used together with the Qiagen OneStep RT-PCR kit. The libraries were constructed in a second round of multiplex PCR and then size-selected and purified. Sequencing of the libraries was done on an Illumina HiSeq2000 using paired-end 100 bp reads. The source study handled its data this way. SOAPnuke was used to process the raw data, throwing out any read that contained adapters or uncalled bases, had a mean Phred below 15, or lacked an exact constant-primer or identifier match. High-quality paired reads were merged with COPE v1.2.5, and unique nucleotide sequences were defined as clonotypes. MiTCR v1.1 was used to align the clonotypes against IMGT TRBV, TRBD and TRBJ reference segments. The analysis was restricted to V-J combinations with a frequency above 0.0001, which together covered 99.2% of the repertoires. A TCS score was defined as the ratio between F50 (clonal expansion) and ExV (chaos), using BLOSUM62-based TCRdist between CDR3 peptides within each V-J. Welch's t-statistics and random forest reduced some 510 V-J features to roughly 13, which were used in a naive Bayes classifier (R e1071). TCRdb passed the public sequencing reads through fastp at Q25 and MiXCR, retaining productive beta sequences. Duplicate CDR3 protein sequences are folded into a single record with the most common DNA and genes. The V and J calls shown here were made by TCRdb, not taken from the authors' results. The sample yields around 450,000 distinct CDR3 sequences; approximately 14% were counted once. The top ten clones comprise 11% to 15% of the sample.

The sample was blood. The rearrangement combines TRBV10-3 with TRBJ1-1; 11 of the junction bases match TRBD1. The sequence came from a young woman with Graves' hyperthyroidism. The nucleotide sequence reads TGTGCCATCCGGACAGGGGGCATTGAGAACACTGAAGCTTTCTTT. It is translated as CAIRTGGIENTEAFF.